This is a list of T cell receptor beta chains from one sample in a study of blood T cell repertoires in COVID-19. TCRdb's copy holds only in-frame clones and misses some; the assay was immunoSEQ multiplex PCR. This table has about 73,000 clones, nearly 90% appearing once. Sequenced input: peripheral blood. The receptor source for this set is a man older than 75 with acute or convalescent COVID-19. Both conserved end residues are part of each CDR3. Fields, in order: CDR3 DNA, CDR3 protein, V gene, J gene, clone size, D gene. A D gene is named only where the DNA matches it firmly. Not all rows give a size; the values are once, few, many and, for expanded clones, a class.

TGTGCCTGGGTCGGGTTCCAAGATACGCAGTATTTT	CAWVGFQDTQYF	TRBV30	TRBJ2-3	-	-
TGTGCCAGCAGCCGGGGTGAAGCCGGGGAGCTGTTTTTT	CASSRGEAGELFF	TRBV5-4	TRBJ2-2	-	-
TGTGCCAGCAGGTTACCCGTTGGGGAGCTGTTTTTT	CASRLPVGELFF	TRBV12-3/TRBV12-4	TRBJ2-2	-	-
TGTGCCAGCAGGATTGGGACAGGGGGTGGAGAGACCCAGTACTTC	CASRIGTGGGETQYF	TRBV27	TRBJ2-5	-	TRBD1
TGTGCCAGCAGCCCGACTCTTGCCGGAGGGGAGACCCAGTACTTC	CASSPTLAGGETQYF	TRBV3-1/TRBV3-2	TRBJ2-5	-	-
TGTGCCAGCAGCGTCGACGGACTGGTCTACGAGCAGTACTTC	CASSVDGLVYEQYF	TRBV9	TRBJ2-7	-	-
TGCGCCAGCAGCACCCAATCAGGGATTTTGAACACTGAAGCTTTCTTT	CASSTQSGILNTEAFF	TRBV5-1	TRBJ1-1	-	-
TGTGCCAGCAGTCTCAGGGTTGAGCAGTTCTTC	CASSLRVEQFF	TRBV7-9	TRBJ2-1	few	-
TGTGCCAGCAGCTCCGGAGGGGCAGATACGCAGTATTTT	CASSSGGADTQYF	TRBV7-7	TRBJ2-3	-	-
TGTGCCAGCAGCGAAACCGGGACTAGCGGCACAGATACGCAGTATTTT	CASSETGTSGTDTQYF	TRBV9	TRBJ2-3	once	TRBD2